This T cell receptor (beta chain) was sequenced in a study of cytomegalovirus exposure and HLA in healthy donors (dated by TCRdb to 2016 to 2017). Background for the entire study: The 650 to 750 repertoires of the first cohort and the roughly 120 validation repertoires were produced on the same platform, according to a later analysis. The study was designed to test whether signatures of past pathogen exposure could be identified by cataloging public T cell receptors. In addition to the first cohort of 650 to 800 subjects, a separate validation cohort of 120 different subjects was used. To predict cytomegalovirus infection status, the study combined high-throughput TCR immunosequencing, statistical association of individual TCRs with disease status, and machine learning.

From the germline V gene (reference sequence), CDR1 is LNHDA and CDR2 is SQIVND. The V end loses 4 bases and the J end loses 0 bases, and a stretch of 7 bases separates them. From cysteine to phenylalanine, the CDR3 is 13 amino acids long. The kept DNA is CDR3 alone, 39 bases in frame from the first base. Donors formed part of the validation cohort, which comprised approximately 130 subjects and was distinct from the first cohort of 666 subjects. General conclusions and limits of the study: The classifier was reported to diagnose cytomegalovirus status with high specificity and sensitivity in both the original cohort and the validation cohort. In vitro tests confirmed that a few of the cytomegalovirus-associated TCR beta chains recognize cytomegalovirus antigens. All 130 or so repertoires were used to score co-occurrence in the validation cohort in a later analysis, because that analysis had no HLA typing for the cohort. While some public TCRs were present in many individuals, most TCR sequences turned up only very rarely across donors. A total of 150 to 200 TCR beta chains were listed by the study as associated with cytomegalovirus. Subsequent analysis determined that TCRs grouped into clusters in the first cohort also showed a tendency toward co-occurrence across the 120 validation repertoires, and about 93% of cluster scores exceeded 0. The authors suggested that the approach could potentially be generalized to other disease states and immunological phenotypes.

Comment on this clone: There is no known antigen for this receptor. The input lacks base qualities; no much larger clone sits a single base away.

Library prep was done by the immunoSEQ multiplex PCR assay. The authors processed their data as follows. A statistical classification framework was built for diagnosing cytomegalovirus status from the catalog of TCR beta chain sequences. In TCRdb, the immuneACCESS table is reduced to in-frame sequences with V and J assigned. These tables do not hold every clone; where another copy was compared, an unresolved V gene accounts for under half, and the others remain unexplained. V, J and clone size were drawn from that table, and D and trimming were deduced from the DNA. In this sample the table shows tens of thousands of clones, less than 96% of which occur a single time. The biggest ten clones account for around 1.6% of the sample.

The sequenced material came from PBMCs. This sequence uses TRBV19 and TRBJ2-7; tentative D gene TRBD2, with 6 bases matching. The sequence came from a young man in good health and CMV-seropositive. The CDR3 has the sequence CASSTTSSYEQYF. Read as DNA, the sequence is TGTGCCAGTAGTACGACTAGCTCCTACGAGCAGTACTTC. The full variable domain, completed from the reference TRBV19 and TRBJ2-7 proteins outside the CDR3, reads DGGITQSPKYLFRKEGQNVTLSCEQNLNHDAMYWYRQDPGQGLRLIYYSQIVNDFQKGDIAEGYSVSREKKESFPLTVTSAQKNPTAFYLCASSTTSSYEQYFGPGTRLTVT.